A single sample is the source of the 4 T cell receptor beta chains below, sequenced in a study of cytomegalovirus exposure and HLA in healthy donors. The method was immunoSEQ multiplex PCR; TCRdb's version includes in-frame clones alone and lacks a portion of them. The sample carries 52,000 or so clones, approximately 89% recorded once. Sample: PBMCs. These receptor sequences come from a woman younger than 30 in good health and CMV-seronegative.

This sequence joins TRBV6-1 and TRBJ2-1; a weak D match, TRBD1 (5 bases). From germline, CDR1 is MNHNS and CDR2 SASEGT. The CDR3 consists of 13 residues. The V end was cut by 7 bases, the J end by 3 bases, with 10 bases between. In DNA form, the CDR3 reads TGTGCCAGCATCGGCAGGGTCTACAATGAGCAGTTCTTC. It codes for CASIGRVYNEQFF.

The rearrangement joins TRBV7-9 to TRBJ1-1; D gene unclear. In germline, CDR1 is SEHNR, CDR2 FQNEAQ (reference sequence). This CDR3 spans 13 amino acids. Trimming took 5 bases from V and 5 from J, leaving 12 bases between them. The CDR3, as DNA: TGTGCCAGCAGCCCCACGCGGGGAACTGAAGCTTTCTTT. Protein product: CASSPTRGTEAFF. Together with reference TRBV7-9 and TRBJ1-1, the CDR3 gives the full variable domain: DTGVSQNPRHKITKRGQNVTFRCDPISEHNRLYWYRQTLGQGPEFLTYFQNEAQLEKSRLLSDRFSAERPKGSFSTLEIQRTEQGDSAMYLCASSPTRGTEAFFGQGTRLTVV.

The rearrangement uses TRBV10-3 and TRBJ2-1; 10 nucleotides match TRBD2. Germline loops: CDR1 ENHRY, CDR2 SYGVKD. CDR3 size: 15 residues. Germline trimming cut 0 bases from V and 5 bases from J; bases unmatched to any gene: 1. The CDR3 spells CAISESLAGDNEQFF. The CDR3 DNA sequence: TGTGCCATCAGTGAGTCCCTAGCGGGAGACAATGAGCAGTTCTTC.

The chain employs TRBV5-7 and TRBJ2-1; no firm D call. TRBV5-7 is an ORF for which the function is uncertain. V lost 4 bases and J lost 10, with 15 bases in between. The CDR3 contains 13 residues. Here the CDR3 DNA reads TGTGCCAGCAGCCTAATCGAGCCGGAGGAGCAGTTCTTC. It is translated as CASSLIEPEEQFF.